This TCR beta chain originates from a study of beta chain features in type 1 diabetes. Reverse transcription of all isolated RNA meant that expressed TCRB transcripts were sequenced. Reads from naive, central memory and regulatory T cell samples averaged around 3.5 million. Assay used: immunoSEQ multiplex PCR; TCRdb lists only in-frame clones, some missing. The sample records hundreds of thousands of clones, about 15% being singletons. It was via CD45RO/CCR7/CD25/CD127/CD95/CD27 that CD4+ naive, central memory, regulatory and stem cell-like memory cells were sorted. All sorted populations exceeded 95% purity. Germline CDR1 LGHNA, CDR2 YSLEER. This CDR3 is 21 amino acids long. V lost 6 bases, J lost 3 bases, and 21 bases stayed unmatched.

The chain combines TRBV4-3 with TRBJ2-5; 14 nucleotides match TRBD2. The origin of this receptor is a young man in good health. Input material: central memory CD4+ T cells from blood. Here the CDR3 reads CASRLEGLAGGASPRKETQYF. The CDR3 DNA is TGCGCCAGCAGGTTAGAAGGACTAGCGGGAGGTGCATCCCCCAGAAAAGAGACCCAGTACTTC.